Each of the 26 T cell receptor beta chains below was sequenced from the same sample in a study of T cell repertoires in cytomegalovirus infection. Antigens of these TCRs are unknown. TCRdb re-called the reads with MiXCR, one entry per CDR3 protein. This sample has 340,000 or so distinct CDR3 sequences, with about 25% found just once. The sample consisted of cultured PBMCs, taken from culture after CMV antigen stimulation. The source is a human donor in good health (CMV status not recorded). Some clones in this sample may be carry-over from other donors' samples.

This chain uses TRBV6-2 or TRBV6-3 with TRBJ1-1, with 7 bases fitting TRBD1. CDR1 is MNHEY, CDR2 SVGEGT, per germline. The CDR3 contains 14 residues. After removal of 4 bases from V and 1 base from J, the junction contained 3 bases not matched to a gene. The CDR3 coding sequence is TGTGCCAGCAGTTGGGGACAGCGGAACACTGAAGCTTTCTTT. Translated, it gives CASSWGQRNTEAFF.

In its sample, this clonotype was seen a few times. The chain employs TRBV7-2 and TRBJ2-7; 7 bases agree with TRBD1. Per germline, CDR1 SGHTA and CDR2 FQGNSA. The length of the CDR3 is 14 residues. V shed 1 base and J 5 bases; nucleotides not matched to a gene: 5. CDR3 sequence reads: CASSLVGGRDEQYV. The CDR3 DNA is TGTGCCAGCAGCTTAGTAGGGGGCAGGGACGAGCAGTACGTC.

This chain connects TRBV27 to TRBJ2-7; D is unresolved. The CDR3 spans 15 residues. The germline V gene has CDR1 MNHEY and CDR2 SMNVEV (reference sequence). V lost 1 base, J lost 2 bases, and 12 bases lay in between. In nucleotides, the CDR3 is TGTGCCAGCAGTTTATTCTTAGGCAGAACCTACGAGCAGTACTTC. This translates into CASSLFLGRTYEQYF.

This clonotype was recorded a few times. V and J are TRBV28 and TRBJ1-1, with D hard to call. This CDR3 is built from 15 residues. CDR1 MDHEN and CDR2 SYDVKM come from the germline V gene. V lost 1 base, J lost 0 bases, and 9 bases lay in between. The CDR3: CASSLFGSMNTEAFF. CDR3 DNA: TGTGCCAGCAGTTTATTCGGTAGCATGAACACTGAAGCTTTCTTT.

This clonotype was counted ten times or more. The rearrangement uses TRBV7-6 and TRBJ2-3; D is undetermined. Germline V gene sequence: CDR1 SGHVS, CDR2 FNYEAQ. The CDR3 runs to 13 residues. V was pared by 1 base and J by 7 bases, with 9 bases between. The CDR3 is CASSLESRNTQYF. The DNA for the CDR3 is TGTGCCAGCAGCTTAGAATCGAGGAATACGCAGTATTTT.

The CDR3 coding sequence is TGTGCCAGCAGTTTCGGTGGGTCTCTTGAGCAGTTCTTC. This gives the protein CASSFGGSLEQFF. This chain joins TRBV12-3 or TRBV12-4 and TRBJ2-1; no definite D call. V lost 3 bases and J 9 bases, leaving 12 bases between the germline ends. This CDR3 spans 13 amino acids.

The gene calls are TRBV6-2 or TRBV6-3 and TRBJ2-7; D not resolved. Trimming pared 0 bases from V and 4 bases from J, leaving 7 bases between. This CDR3 contains 13 residues. In germline, CDR1 is MNHEY, CDR2 SVGEGT. The CDR3 DNA follows: TGTGCCAGCAGTTACTCCACTTTATACGAGCAGTACGTC. Protein product: CASSYSTLYEQYV.

Ten or more counts support this clonotype. The rearrangement uses TRBV7-2 and TRBJ2-7; D is unclear. The CDR3 is 13 amino acids. V lost 1 base, J lost 2 bases, and 6 bases lay in between. Germline loops: CDR1 SGHTA, CDR2 FQGNSA. For the CDR3, the DNA is TGTGCCAGCAGCTTAGAAATAGCCTACGAGCAGTACTTC. Its translation: CASSLEIAYEQYF.

This clonotype occurred many times. V gene TRBV11-2 combines with J gene TRBJ2-2; D unclear. Germline V CDR1 and CDR2: SGHAT, FQNNGV. Trimming took 2 bases from V and 3 from J, leaving 7 bases between them. This CDR3 has 14 residues. In nucleotides, the CDR3 is TGTGCCAGCAGCTTATACGCTGACACCGGGGAGCTGTTTTTT. This sequence encodes CASSLYADTGELFF.

This clonotype was found a few times. V usage is TRBV6-2 or TRBV6-3 and J usage is TRBJ2-2, with D uncertain. The V end was cut by 3 bases, the J end by 6 bases, with 8 bases between. The germline V gene encodes CDR1 MNHEY and CDR2 SVGEGT. The CDR3 runs 13 residues. The CDR3 nucleotides read TGTGCCAGCAGTTATAATTGGGCCGGGGAGCTGTTTTTT. Translation: CASSYNWAGELFF.

This clonotype showed up just a few times. The rearrangement joins TRBV7-9 to TRBJ2-3, with D perhaps given as TRBD1 or TRBD2 (6 bases each). CDR3 size: 17 residues. Between the trimmed V and J ends, which lost 0 bases and 6 bases, there was a span of 19 bases. Per the germline V gene, CDR1 is SEHNR and CDR2 is FQNEAQ (reference sequence). CDR3 in DNA: TGTGCCAGCAGCTTAGCACCGGGGGCGCCGCAATCCGATACGCAGTATTTT. It is translated as CASSLAPGAPQSDTQYF.

The chain's CDR3 is CASSPGLSGSETQYF. DNA of the CDR3: TGCGCCAGCAGCCCGGGACTTAGCGGGAGCGAGACCCAGTACTTC. This chain joins TRBV5-1 and TRBJ2-5, with 9 bases identical to TRBD2. This CDR3 spans 15 amino acids. V lost 4 bases and J lost 5; bases outside the gene matches: 9. CDR1 is SGHRS, CDR2 YFSETQ, per germline.

The chain uses TRBV18 and TRBJ1-5, with 8 bases lining up with TRBD1. CDR1 and CDR2 (germline): KGHSH, LQKENI. V lost 3 bases, J lost 5 bases, and 3 bases stayed unmatched. CDR3 size: 14 residues. CDR3 loop: CASSPETGDQPQHF. The DNA of the CDR3 is TGTGCCAGCTCACCGGAGACAGGGGATCAGCCCCAGCATTTT.

The chain couples TRBV19 to TRBJ1-5; the D gene is possibly TRBD1 (5 bases). From germline, CDR1 is LNHDA and CDR2 SQIVND (reference sequence). Between the trimmed V and J ends, which lost 9 bases and 9 bases, there was a span of 9 bases. This CDR3 spans 10 amino acids. The CDR3 loop reads CASRGGPQHF. CDR3 sequence (DNA): TGTGCCAGCCGTGGGGGGCCCCAGCATTTT.

The rearrangement links TRBV7-2 to TRBJ2-1, with 14 bases fitting TRBD2. The CDR3 runs 16 residues. Germline V CDR1 and CDR2: SGHTA, FQGNSA. V gave up 7 bases and J gave up 7 bases; unmatched junction bases: 9. The CDR3 nucleotides read TGTGCCAGCACCGATAGGACTAGCGGGAGGCTAAATGAGCAGTTCTTC. Translated: CASTDRTSGRLNEQFF.

The CDR3 DNA sequence: TGTGCCAGCAGCTTGCCAGGGGATGAAAAACTGTTTTTT. Its translation is CASSLPGDEKLFF. The chain joins TRBV7-9 to TRBJ1-4; possibly TRBD1 for D (6 bases). The CDR3 spans 13 residues. The V end lost 3 bases, the J end lost 6 bases, and 8 bases lay between the germline ends. Germline CDR1 reads SEHNR; CDR2 reads FQNEAQ (reference sequence).

The chain carries TRBV7-2 and TRBJ2-3; D gene ambiguous. Germline-derived CDR1 and CDR2 are SGHTA and FQGNSA. This CDR3 is 11 amino acids long. Trimming left V 7 bases short and J 5 bases short, with 7 bases between. CDR3 amino acids: CASTEGDTQYF. The CDR3 DNA reads TGTGCCAGCACCGAAGGAGATACGCAGTATTTT.

This clonotype was seen a handful of times. The chain links TRBV7-2 to TRBJ2-3; D is unclear. The CDR3 sequence is 13 residues long. Trimming cost V 5 bases and J 5 bases, with 11 bases left between them. Germline V lookup: CDR1 SGHTA, CDR2 FQGNSA. The CDR3 spells CASSLSPIDTQYF. The DNA of the CDR3 is TGTGCCAGCAGCCTATCTCCCATAGATACGCAGTATTTT.

The chain uses TRBV28 and TRBJ2-5; D remains ambiguous. The germline gives CDR1 MDHEN, CDR2 SYDVKM. This CDR3 is built from 12 residues. V lost 5 bases, J lost 4 bases, and 8 bases lay in between. The CDR3 sequence: CASSQLPETQYF. Here the CDR3 DNA reads TGTGCCAGCAGTCAGCTCCCAGAGACCCAGTACTTC.

The table lists this clonotype with a few counts. Here the CDR3 DNA reads TGCGCCAGCAGCTACGGAGCTTCCTACGAGCAGTACTTC. Encoded protein: CASSYGASYEQYF. J is TRBJ2-7 and V is TRBV5-1; D is ambiguous. Trimming took off 3 bases at V and 1 base at J, with 8 bases between the two ends. This CDR3 is 13 amino acids long. Looked up from germline, CDR1 is SGHRS and CDR2 is YFSETQ. The whole variable domain, filled in from reference TRBV5-1 and TRBJ2-7, reads KAGVTQTPRYLIKTRGQQVTLSCSPISGHRSVSWYQQTPGQGLQFLFEYFSETQRNKGNFPGRFSGRQFSNSRSEMNVSTLELGDSALYLCASSYGASYEQYFGPGTRLTVT.

Of note for this clonotype: This sequence may be a read error, since a much larger clone differs from it by one base. The chain combines TRBV7-2 with TRBJ2-7; tentative D call: TRBD1 (6 bases). The CDR3 is 15 residues long. Germline V gene data show CDR1 as SGHTA and CDR2 as FQGNSA. The CDR3, as DNA: TGTGCCGGCAGCCCAAGGGGGACATACTCCTACGAGCAGTACTTC. Protein sequence: CAGSPRGTYSYEQYF.

This clonotype occurred a few times. The chain uses TRBV4-1 and TRBJ1-2; a weak D match, TRBD1 (6 bases). Trimming stripped 0 bases from V and 1 base from J, with 18 bases between. The CDR3 runs to 18 residues. Germline assignment: CDR1 MGHRA and CDR2 YSYEKL. The CDR3 region is CASSQEGGGRGYNYGYTF. The CDR3 DNA follows: TGCGCCAGCAGCCAAGAGGGAGGTGGCAGGGGCTATAACTATGGCTACACCTTC.

This clonotype came up many times. The chain uses TRBV12-3 or TRBV12-4 and TRBJ2-7, with 9 bases lining up with TRBD2. J gave up 3 bases and V 5 bases, and 11 bases lay outside the gene matches. The CDR3 sequence is 16 residues long. In DNA form, the CDR3 reads TGTGCCAGCAGTCCGGGACTAGCTCCGAGGGGCTACGAGCAGTACTTC. It encodes CASSPGLAPRGYEQYF.

A word on this clonotype: Just one base apart from a much larger clone, this may be a read error. The chain joins TRBV7-2 to TRBJ2-1; 9 nucleotides match TRBD2. Germline assignment: CDR1 SGHTA and CDR2 FQGNSA. The CDR3 is 15 residues long. CDR3 DNA: TGTGCCAGCAGCTTAGCTAGCGGGAGCTACAAAGAGCAGTTCTTC. Translating gives CASSLASGSYKEQFF.

This clonotype was seen only a few times. The CDR3 bases are TGTGCCAGCAGTGAACACCAACCACAGGGAGGCGGGGAGCTGTTTTTT. This translates into CASSEHQPQGGGELFF. The rearrangement uses TRBV6-1 and TRBJ2-2, with D possibly being TRBD1 or TRBD2 (6 bases each). Per germline, CDR1 MNHNS and CDR2 SASEGT. The ends were cut back, 2 bases at V and 7 bases at J, with 17 bases in the middle. The CDR3 has 16 amino acids.

Many counts were recorded for this clonotype. The chain joins TRBV7-2 to TRBJ1-6; no clear D gene. The CDR3 sequence is 16 residues long. The germline V and J ends were trimmed by 5 bases and 6 bases, with 17 bases remaining between them. Per germline, CDR1 SGHTA and CDR2 FQGNSA. The CDR3 DNA is TGTGCCAGCAGCCGTTCCACCGGGTTGAGTAATTCACCCCTCCACTTT. Protein product: CASSRSTGLSNSPLHF.